This T cell receptor (beta chain) was obtained from a study of shared clonotypes between healthy human individuals. Looking at the study overall: CD4 naive and CD4 memory each took three plates per donor, while CD8 naive took two and CD8 memory one.

The method was immunoSEQ multiplex PCR; TCRdb's version includes in-frame clones alone and lacks a portion of them. Among millions of clones listed, around 94% were seen once. The CDR3 runs 16 residues. V lost 0 bases, J lost 6 bases, and 13 bases lay in between. Germline V gene sequence: CDR1 SGHNT, CDR2 YYREEE (reference sequence). The chain combines TRBV5-4 with TRBJ1-6; TRBD1 might be the D (5 bases). This receptor was identified in a young man in good health. Sequencing was carried out using naive CD4+ T cells sorted from blood. Subset indicated: CD45RA+ positively selected. The CDR3 reads CASSLAGRQSNSPLHF. As DNA, the CDR3 is TGTGCCAGCAGCTTGGCGGGGAGACAGAGTAATTCACCCCTCCACTTT.